A selection of T cell receptor beta chains follows, all from one sample in a study of blood T cells in healthy people across ages. TCRdb passed the 5' RACE reads through MiXCR, listing each CDR3 protein once. The table has hundreds of thousands of distinct CDR3 sequences, 25% to 30% seen once. The sample comprised blood. These receptors originate from an elderly woman in good health. Each CDR3 is given without its conserved first and last residue. Fields, in order: V gene, D gene, J gene, CDR3 protein. The D gene is left open where the match is weak.

v_gene: TRBV9; d_gene: NA; j_gene: TRBJ1-2; CDR3aa: ASSVVQRVGGYT
v_gene: TRBV5-1; d_gene: NA; j_gene: TRBJ2-1; CDR3aa: ASSLGGGPYNEQF
v_gene: TRBV7-3; d_gene: NA; j_gene: TRBJ2-1; CDR3aa: ASSEEGGHNEQF
v_gene: TRBV29-1; d_gene: NA; j_gene: TRBJ2-1; CDR3aa: SVGDEQF
v_gene: TRBV29-1; d_gene: NA; j_gene: TRBJ2-7; CDR3aa: SVEEDSSYEQY
v_gene: TRBV4-2; d_gene: NA; j_gene: TRBJ2-3; CDR3aa: ASSHPYLDTQY
v_gene: TRBV6-2/TRBV6-3; d_gene: TRBD2; j_gene: TRBJ2-1; CDR3aa: ASRRTSGNEQF
v_gene: TRBV25-1; d_gene: NA; j_gene: TRBJ2-3; CDR3aa: ASSEARRDRDTQY
v_gene: TRBV5-1; d_gene: TRBD1; j_gene: TRBJ1-1; CDR3aa: ASGIEGQANTEAF
v_gene: TRBV12-3/TRBV12-4; d_gene: NA; j_gene: TRBJ1-5; CDR3aa: ASSLTGTHQPQH
v_gene: TRBV7-2; d_gene: NA; j_gene: TRBJ2-1; CDR3aa: ASTFRGHRNEQF
v_gene: TRBV7-9; d_gene: NA; j_gene: TRBJ1-1; CDR3aa: ASSDRRGTEAF
v_gene: TRBV6-2/TRBV6-3; d_gene: NA; j_gene: TRBJ2-7; CDR3aa: ASSSTGSPYEQY
v_gene: TRBV27; d_gene: NA; j_gene: TRBJ1-1; CDR3aa: ASSLTVRPGGRGLAF
v_gene: TRBV12-3/TRBV12-4; d_gene: NA; j_gene: NA; CDR3aa: ASTGVRAYEQY
v_gene: TRBV7-2; d_gene: TRBD1; j_gene: TRBJ2-7; CDR3aa: ASSDTGGVFSEQY
v_gene: TRBV4-2; d_gene: NA; j_gene: TRBJ2-1; CDR3aa: ASSQEASYNEQF
v_gene: TRBV5-1; d_gene: NA; j_gene: TRBJ2-3; CDR3aa: ASSLSGKTWDTQY
v_gene: TRBV5-1; d_gene: TRBD1; j_gene: TRBJ2-5; CDR3aa: ASSTTGASYNGQY
v_gene: TRBV20-1; d_gene: TRBD1; j_gene: TRBJ2-7; CDR3aa: SAIPRTGVYEQY
v_gene: TRBV5-6; d_gene: NA; j_gene: TRBJ2-7; CDR3aa: ASSLYRDDYEQY
v_gene: TRBV6-2/TRBV6-3; d_gene: NA; j_gene: TRBJ1-3; CDR3aa: ATTSDVIGNTIY
v_gene: TRBV7-3; d_gene: TRBD1; j_gene: TRBJ2-5; CDR3aa: ASSLTGLGETQY